This record looks at one TCR beta chain sequence and its context. This clonotype was observed once. Its antigen is not yet known. Base qualities are not recorded, but no much larger clone differs from it by a single base. Weak support is all one read offers. These data originate in a study of CD8 T cells in Susac syndrome (dated by TCRdb to between 2018 and 2021). Regarding the research as a whole: The study used repertoire sequencing to test whether antigen drove CD8+ T cell activation and differentiation in Susac syndrome. Overall results and qualifications from the work: The number of individuals in the TCR sequencing and HLA analysis was recognized as being relatively small.

RNA was extracted using the RNeasy kit, and about 0.45 to 1 ug of the RNA was reverse transcribed with random hexamers. The immunoSEQ multiplex PCR assay, covering 54 Vbeta and 13 Jbeta segments, was used to amplify TCR beta CDR3 regions. Bias from PCR amplification was corrected by using a synthetic template baseline for primer optimization and for computational correction. From the authors' description of their analysis: Reads were assigned to V, D and J genes according to IMGT and analyzed in immunoSEQ Analyzer, with only productive sequences retained. To calculate clonality, Shannon entropy was normalized by log2 of the number of productive unique sequences and then subtracted from one. For each patient and control, public and private clones were evaluated among the 100 most prevalent clones. A clone was defined as Susac-specific if it was absent from the healthy and MS cohorts, from 950 to 1,300 published viral clones and from other ImmuneACCESS disease sequences. The public reads were run again by TCRdb, first through fastp at Q25 and then through MiXCR, and only productive beta chains were kept. One record per CDR3 amino acid sequence lists the most common genes and DNA. TCRdb, rather than the study authors, made the V and J calls. The sample has 200,000 to 250,000 distinct CDR3 sequences on record, nearly 97% of them singletons. 0.075% to 0.095% of the sample is taken by the ten largest.

Peripheral blood CD8+ and CD4+ T cells from healthy donors, Susac syndrome patients and multiple sclerosis patients were profiled using high-throughput TCR beta sequencing. The multiple sclerosis controls were treatment-naive patients whose relapsing-remitting disease, either stable or active, fulfilled the revised McDonald criteria. Bulk CD8+ and CD4+ T cells were purified by magnetic negative isolation, while CD8+ TEMRA cells were enriched using FACS. Blood was collected in EDTA tubes and processed within 24 hours, with PBMCs isolated through density gradient centrifugation. PBMCs intended for TCR sequencing were frozen in liquid nitrogen and were later thawed in a 37 degrees C water bath. Purity of sorted or isolated CD4+, CD8+ and CD8+ TEMRA cells was at least 90%. The junction shows trimming of 2 bases on V and 4 bases on J, plus 16 bases between the germline ends. Reading from cysteine to phenylalanine, the CDR3 counts 15 amino acids. Only CDR3 DNA remains: 45 bases, in frame from the first base. From the germline V gene, CDR1 is SQVTM and CDR2 is ANQGSEA.

This chain is built from TRBV29-1 and TRBJ2-3; TRBD1 is a weak D gene call, 8 bases matching. Input material: CD4+ T cells from PBMCs. This TCR was sampled from a human donor with multiple sclerosis. The CDR3 reads CSVEPRQGRADTQYF. The DNA is TGCAGCGTTGAACCAAGACAGGGGAGGGCAGATACGCAGTATTTT.